This T cell receptor beta chain was captured by sequencing in a study of blood T cell repertoires in COVID-19 (dated by TCRdb to the early 2020s). Concerning the study at large: The collaborator samples originated in the United States, Italy and Spain and spanned the acute and convalescent phases of COVID-19. The prospective study material was composed of cDNA or gDNA derived from T cells, B-cell-depleted T cells, or PBMCs. Subjects who had been exposed to COVID-19, were actively infected with it, or had recovered from it provided the deeply sampled blood TCRbeta repertoires that made up the dataset. The repertoires were released in a freely available public database intended as a resource for research on the immune response to SARS-CoV-2. Samples were obtained from the ongoing ImmuneRACE study (first 160 participants) and from over a thousand subjects provided by 6 global collaborators. Nearly every sample came with metadata listing a de-identified subject ID, COVID-19 status, age in years and sex. Where available, HLA class I and class II types were obtained from metadata supplied by the sample provider rather than from assay-based typing.

TCRbeta CDR3 regions were amplified from genomic DNA by means of the immunoSEQ Assay, a bias-controlled multiplex PCR. In the source study's methods: Within the assay, amplification of reference gene primers was used to estimate how many nucleated cells each sample contained. Sequence reads were collapsed and filtered to measure the absolute abundance of every unique TCRbeta CDR3 rearrangement. For each sample, productive Simpson clonality was calculated as the square root of Simpson's diversity index across productive rearrangements. Not all clones reach the TCRdb copy of this immuneACCESS table, which keeps in-frame sequences only. Checked studies attribute under half of the gap to unresolved V genes and leave the rest unexplained. That table supplies the V and J calls and clone size; D and trimming were determined from the DNA. For this sample there are some 270,000 clones; approximately 85% appear just once. Together, the top ten hold approximately 9% of the sample.

Overall study results and their limits: The amount of clinical and demographic metadata varied by source and participant and was provided uncurated.

This clone was observed a single time. Which antigen it targets is not known. No base-level quality is on record; no much larger clone is a single base apart. Here V drops 2 bases and J drops 13 bases, and the junction holds 15 bases not matched to any gene. According to the germline V gene (reference sequence), CDR1 reads LGHDT and CDR2 reads YNNKEL. Measured from the cysteine to the phenylalanine, the CDR3 is 15 residues long. CDR3 DNA is the only sequence kept; it has 45 bases, read in frame from the first base. Participants in the prospective study were aged about 18 to 95 years, lived in more than 20 United States geographic areas, and enrolled through a virtual design. Cohort assignment in the prospective study relied on participant-reported clinical history from a screening survey and a study questionnaire. Each participant in the prospective study had whole blood, serum and a nasopharyngeal or oropharyngeal swab collected by mobile phlebotomists. Over a roughly two-month period, participants in the prospective study had the option of providing additional blood draws and questionnaires. Prospective study blood samples were shipped either frozen or at room temperature before DNA extraction.

Rearrangement joined TRBV3-1 (or the pseudogene TRBV3-2) to TRBJ1-2; 8 bases in the middle match TRBD1. The sample comprised PBMCs or T cells enriched from blood (not recorded which). This clonotype was obtained from a woman in her 50s with acute COVID-19. The DNA sequence follows: TGTGCCAGCAGCCAATTGGACAGGGAGGTAACTAATCCCACCTTC. It translates as CASSQLDREVTNPTF.